This TCR beta chain originates from a study of response to subunit inactivated influenza vaccine. This clonotype occurred many times. Trimming shortened V by 5 bases and J by 0 bases, and 14 bases separated the two germline ends. This CDR3 is 15 amino acids long. Looked up from germline, CDR1 is MNHEY and CDR2 is SMNVEV (reference sequence). TCRdb fed the RT-PCR reads into MiXCR, producing one record per CDR3 protein. The sample has 250,000 to 350,000 distinct CDR3 sequences, approximately 23% seen once. This sequence was found in a man between 50 and 75 years old who received an inactivated influenza vaccine. The sequenced sample was PBMCs from blood, obtained less than 22 months after vaccination. V and J are TRBV27 and TRBJ2-7; D is ambiguous. The CDR3 protein is CASSPYHDPSYEQYF. In DNA, the CDR3 is TGTGCCAGCAGTCCTTATCACGACCCCTCCTACGAGCAGTACTTC.